This T cell receptor beta chain was sequenced for a study of OX40 agonist ivuxolimab in advanced cancers. This table comes from immunoSEQ multiplex PCR, and its TCRdb copy is limited to in-frame clones, with some not included. The sample holds roughly 50,000 clones; roughly 91% are singletons and the top ten take 6.7%. The CDR3 is made up of 15 amino acids. Germline V gene lookup returns CDR1 SEHNR and CDR2 FQNEAQ (reference sequence). V lost 2 bases to trimming and J lost 2 bases, with 10 bases between them. The receptor was isolated from an adult with an advanced solid tumor such as melanoma, head and neck, liver or kidney cancer. The sample in question was CD4+ or CD8+ T cells sorted from blood, obtained in a trial of the OX40 agonist ivuxolimab. J is TRBJ2-1 and V is TRBV7-9; tentatively, D is TRBD1 (5 bases). For the CDR3, the DNA is TGTGCCAGCAGCTTATACCAGGGTACCTACAATGAGCAGTTCTTC. It translates to CASSLYQGTYNEQFF.